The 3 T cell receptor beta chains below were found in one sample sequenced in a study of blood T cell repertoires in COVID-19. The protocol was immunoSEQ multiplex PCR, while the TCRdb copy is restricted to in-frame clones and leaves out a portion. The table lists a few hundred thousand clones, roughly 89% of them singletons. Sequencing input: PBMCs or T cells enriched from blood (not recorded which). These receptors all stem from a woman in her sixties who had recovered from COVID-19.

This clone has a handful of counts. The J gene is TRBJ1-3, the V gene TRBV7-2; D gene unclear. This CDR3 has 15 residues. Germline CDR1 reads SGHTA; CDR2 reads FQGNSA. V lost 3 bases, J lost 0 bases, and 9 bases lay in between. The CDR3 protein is CASSFASGSGNTIYF. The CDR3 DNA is TGTGCCAGCAGCTTTGCTTCCGGCTCTGGAAACACCATATATTTT.

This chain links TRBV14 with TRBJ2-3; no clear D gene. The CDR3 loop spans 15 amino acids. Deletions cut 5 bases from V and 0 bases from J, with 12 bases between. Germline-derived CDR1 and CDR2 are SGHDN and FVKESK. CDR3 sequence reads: CASSVLPTSTDTQYF. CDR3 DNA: TGTGCCAGCAGCGTTCTACCGACTAGCACAGATACGCAGTATTTT.

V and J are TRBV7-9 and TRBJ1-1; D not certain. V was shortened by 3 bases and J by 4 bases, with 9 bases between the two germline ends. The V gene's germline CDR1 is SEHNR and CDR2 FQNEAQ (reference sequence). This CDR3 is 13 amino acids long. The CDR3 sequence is CASSFPTRTEAFF. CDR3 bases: TGTGCCAGCAGCTTCCCCACACGCACTGAAGCTTTCTTT.